This T cell receptor beta chain was profiled in a study of T-cell memory formation after mild COVID-19. Study background: The TCR clusters were mostly specific to one donor.

Study-wide points: Day 15 to 85 contracting clones showed balanced CD4/CD8; day 15 to 37 expanders favored CD4+.

For this clonotype: Its antigen is unidentified.

MiXCR, applied by TCRdb to the 5' RACE reads, yields one record per CDR3 protein. The table lists roughly 200,000 distinct CDR3 sequences, around 20% of them singletons. The CDR3 sequence is 16 residues long. CDR1 and CDR2 from the germline V gene are SGHTA and FQGTGA. V lost 5 bases, J lost 6 bases, and 19 bases lay in between. The sample taken for sequencing was PBMCs or a T cell subset sorted from them (not recorded which). The chain carries TRBV7-3 and TRBJ2-2; D is perhaps TRBD1 or TRBD2 (5 bases each). The receptor comes from an adult woman who had mild COVID-19 (a few samples of this study predate the infection). Cell type and time point are not known. Here the CDR3 reads CASSRNPAGTAGELFF. The CDR3 coding sequence is TGTGCCAGCAGCCGTAACCCTGCCGGGACGGCCGGGGAGCTGTTTTTT.